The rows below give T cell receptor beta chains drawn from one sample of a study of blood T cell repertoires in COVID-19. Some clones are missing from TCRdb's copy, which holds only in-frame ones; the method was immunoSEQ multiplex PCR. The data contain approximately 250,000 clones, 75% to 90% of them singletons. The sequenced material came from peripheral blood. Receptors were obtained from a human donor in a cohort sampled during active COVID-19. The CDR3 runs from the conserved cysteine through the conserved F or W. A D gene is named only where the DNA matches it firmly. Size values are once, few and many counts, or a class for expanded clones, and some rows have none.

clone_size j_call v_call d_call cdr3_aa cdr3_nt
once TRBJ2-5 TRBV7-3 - CASSFGPPSRETQYF TGTGCCAGCAGCTTTGGTCCCCCTAGCCGGGAGACCCAGTACTTC
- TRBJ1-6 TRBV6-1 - CASSEQGNNSPLHF TGTGCCAGCAGTGAACAGGGGAATAATTCACCCCTCCACTTT
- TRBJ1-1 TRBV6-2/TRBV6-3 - CASSYPPGPNTEAFF TGTGCCAGCAGTTACCCCCCAGGGCCTAACACTGAAGCTTTCTTT
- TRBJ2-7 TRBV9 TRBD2 CASSVGAAGGRSYEQYF TGTGCCAGCAGCGTAGGGGCGGCGGGGGGACGCTCCTACGAGCAGTACTTC
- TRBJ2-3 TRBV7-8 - CASSLRQKVDTQYF TGTGCCAGCAGCTTAAGACAGAAGGTGGATACGCAGTATTTT
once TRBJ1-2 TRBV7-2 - CASSLARTQRYGYTF TGTGCCAGCAGCTTGGCTAGGACACAACGATATGGCTACACCTTC
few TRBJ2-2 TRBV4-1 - CASSPVTAVIGELFF TGCGCCAGCAGCCCCGTGACTGCGGTTATCGGGGAGCTGTTTTTT
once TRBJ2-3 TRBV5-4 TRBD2 CASSKGLAGIADTQYF TGTGCCAGCAGCAAAGGACTAGCGGGAATCGCAGATACGCAGTATTTT
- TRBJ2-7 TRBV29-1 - CGASVGADEQYF TGCGGGGCCTCCGTCGGCGCCGACGAGCAGTACTTC
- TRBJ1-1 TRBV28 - CASSNGEAFF TGTGCCAGCAGCAACGGTGAAGCTTTCTTT
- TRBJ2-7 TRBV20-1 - CSASRGGVTYEQYF TGCAGTGCTAGTCGGGGTGGGGTAACCTACGAGCAGTACTTC
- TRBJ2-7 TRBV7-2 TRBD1 CASSLGMTDRGYEQYF TGTGCCAGCAGCTTAGGTATGACGGACAGGGGGTACGAGCAGTACTTC
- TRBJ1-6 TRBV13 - CASSLGDSPLHF TGTGCCAGCAGCCTGGGAGATTCACCCCTCCACTTT
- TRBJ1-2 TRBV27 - CASSYNSGDGYTF TGTGCCAGCAGTTACAACTCAGGTGATGGCTACACCTTC
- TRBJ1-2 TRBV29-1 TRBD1 CSVERGQNYGYTF TGCAGCGTTGAAAGGGGGCAAAACTATGGCTACACCTTC
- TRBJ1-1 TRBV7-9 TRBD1 CASSLDGTGNTEAFF TGTGCCAGCAGCTTAGATGGGACAGGGAACACTGAAGCTTTCTTT
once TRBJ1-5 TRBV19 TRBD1 CASQGDRAANQPQHF TGTGCCAGTCAGGGGGACAGGGCAGCGAATCAGCCCCAGCATTTT
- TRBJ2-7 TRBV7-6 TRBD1 CASSLSSGQATYEQYF TGTGCCAGCAGCTTATCTTCAGGACAGGCGACCTACGAGCAGTACTTC
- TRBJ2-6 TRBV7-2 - CASSSGGSGANVLTF TGTGCCAGCAGCTCCGGGGGATCGGGGGCCAACGTCCTGACTTTC
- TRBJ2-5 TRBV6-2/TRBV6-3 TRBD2 CASSLFGGAPETQYF TGTGCCAGCAGTTTGTTCGGGGGGGCTCCGGAGACCCAGTACTTC
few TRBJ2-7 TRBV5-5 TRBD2 CASSFGRGYEQYF TGTGCCAGCAGCTTTGGGAGGGGTTACGAGCAGTACTTC
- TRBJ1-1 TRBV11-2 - CASSLHKEAFF TGTGCCAGCAGCCTCCACAAGGAAGCTTTCTTT
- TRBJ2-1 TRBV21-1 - CASSKLTHNEQFF TGTGCCAGCTCCAAGTTGACACACAATGAGCAGTTCTTC
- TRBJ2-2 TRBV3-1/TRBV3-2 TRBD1 CASSLGQGNTGELFF TGTGCCAGCAGCCTGGGACAGGGGAACACCGGGGAGCTGTTTTTT
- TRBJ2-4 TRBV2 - CASSEDLVAKNIQYF TGTGCCAGCAGTGAAGATCTTGTAGCCAAAAACATTCAGTACTTC
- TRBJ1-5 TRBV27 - CASSLGTGSQPQHF TGTGCCAGCAGTTTAGGCACAGGGAGTCAGCCCCAGCATTTT
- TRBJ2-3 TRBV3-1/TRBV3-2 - CASSLTLDTDTQYF TGTGCCAGCAGCCTTACACTAGACACAGATACGCAGTATTTT
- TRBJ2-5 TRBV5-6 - CASSLGPVETQYF TGTGCCAGCAGCTTGGGTCCTGTGGAGACCCAGTACTTC
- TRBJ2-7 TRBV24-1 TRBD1 CATSDPPWTGGEQYF TGTGCCACCAGTGATCCGCCATGGACAGGGGGCGAGCAGTACTTC
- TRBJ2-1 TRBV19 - CASSTMDYLKEQFF TGTGCCAGTAGTACCATGGACTATCTAAAGGAGCAGTTCTTC
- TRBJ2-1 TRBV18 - CASSPPGVLDNEQFF TGTGCCAGCTCACCACCAGGGGTACTGGACAATGAGCAGTTCTTC
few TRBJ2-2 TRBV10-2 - CASSEGVRTGELFF TGCGCCAGCAGCGAGGGAGTACGAACCGGGGAGCTGTTTTTT
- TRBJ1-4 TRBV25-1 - CASSESGWTEKLFF TGTGCCAGCAGTGAATCGGGTTGGACAGAAAAACTGTTTTTT
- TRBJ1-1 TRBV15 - CATSRTVTSNTEAFF TGTGCCACCAGCAGAACAGTAACCTCGAACACTGAAGCTTTCTTT
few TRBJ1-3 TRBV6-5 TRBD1 CASSLTGGTGNTIYF TGTGCCAGCAGCTTGACAGGGGGCACTGGAAACACCATATATTTT
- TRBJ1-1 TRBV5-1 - CASSLEGAGRAFF TGCGCCAGCAGCTTGGAAGGGGCGGGACGGGCTTTCTTT
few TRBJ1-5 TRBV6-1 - CASSEFFNGPQHF TGTGCCAGCAGTGAATTTTTCAACGGGCCCCAGCATTTT
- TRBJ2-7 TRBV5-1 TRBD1 CASSSEGTGQGAYEQYF TGCGCCAGCAGCTCCGAAGGGACCGGGCAGGGGGCCTACGAGCAGTACTTC
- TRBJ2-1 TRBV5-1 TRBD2 CASSPGPGLGWYEQFF TGCGCCAGCAGCCCTGGGCCGGGACTAGGATGGTATGAGCAGTTCTTC
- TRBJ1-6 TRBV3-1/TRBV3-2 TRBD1 CASTTGTTPLHF TGTGCCAGCACGACAGGGACCACACCCCTCCACTTT
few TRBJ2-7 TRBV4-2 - CASSQEGRTANYEQYF TGTGCCAGCAGCCAAGAGGGGCGGACAGCCAACTACGAGCAGTACTTC
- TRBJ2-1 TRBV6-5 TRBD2 CASSTGTSGYNEQFF TGTGCCAGCAGTACTGGGACTAGCGGATACAATGAGCAGTTCTTC
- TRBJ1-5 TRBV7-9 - CASSLGRGNQPQHF TGTGCCAGCAGCTTAGGTCGGGGCAATCAGCCCCAGCATTTT
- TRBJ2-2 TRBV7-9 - CASSETGRGYTGELFF TGTGCCAGCAGCGAAACAGGGCGAGGGTACACCGGGGAGCTGTTTTTT
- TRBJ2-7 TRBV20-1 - CSAGQSYEQYF TGCAGTGCTGGACAGTCCTACGAGCAGTACTTC
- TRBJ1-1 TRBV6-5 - CASRWGTQNTEAFF TGTGCCAGCAGATGGGGGACACAGAACACTGAAGCTTTCTTT
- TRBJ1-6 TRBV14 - CASSPKNTPNSPLHF TGTGCCAGCAGCCCCAAGAACACGCCTAATTCACCCCTCCACTTT